A single sample gave rise to the 20 T cell receptor beta chains below, sequenced in a study of cytomegalovirus exposure and HLA in healthy donors. PCR involved 60 Vbeta and 13 Jbeta primers. Profiled with immunoSEQ multiplex PCR; TCRdb holds only in-frame clones, not every one. This listing includes 200,000 to 250,000 clones. Sequencing used PBMCs. The receptors here all came from a woman under 40 in good health and CMV-seropositive.

The chain links TRBV5-8 to TRBJ1-1; D gene ambiguous. The CDR3 contains 13 residues. Trimming removed 2 bases at V and 0 bases at J, with 5 bases between. The germline CDR1 and CDR2 sequences are SGHTS and YDEGEE. The CDR3 protein is CASSFILNTEAFF. In nucleotides, the CDR3 is TGTGCCAGCAGCTTTATCCTGAACACTGAAGCTTTCTTT.

This rearrangement joins TRBV5-1 to TRBJ1-2; the D is unclear. The V gene lost 0 bases and the J gene lost 4 bases, with 10 bases spanning the gap. Germline V CDR1 and CDR2: SGHRS, YFSETQ. The CDR3 runs 14 residues. The CDR3: CASSLDNSPYGYTF. The CDR3 DNA reads as TGCGCCAGCAGCTTGGATAACAGCCCCTATGGCTACACCTTC.

The genes are TRBV6-1 and TRBJ2-2; D remains ambiguous. V shed 2 bases and J shed 1 base, with 8 bases lying between them. Germline-derived CDR1 and CDR2 are MNHNS and SASEGT. The CDR3 runs 15 residues. This chain's CDR3 is CASSERHLNTGELFF. CDR3 in DNA: TGTGCCAGCAGTGAAAGACACCTGAACACCGGGGAGCTGTTTTTT.

The V gene is TRBV7-9, the J gene TRBJ1-3, with 10 nucleotides matching TRBD1. J gave up 0 bases and V 7 bases, and 12 bases lay outside the gene matches. CDR1 is SEHNR, CDR2 FQNEAQ, per germline (reference sequence). The CDR3 sequence is 18 residues long. The CDR3 sequence: CASTSGDRGKISGNTIYF. The CDR3 DNA reads as TGTGCCAGCACCTCCGGGGACAGGGGTAAAATCTCTGGAAACACCATATATTTT.

The chain is built from TRBV7-9 and TRBJ1-5; D is unclear. This CDR3 is built from 13 residues. Germline V CDR1 and CDR2: SEHNR, FQNEAQ (reference sequence). Trimming removed 5 bases from V and 7 bases from J, with 12 bases in between. CDR3 sequence (DNA): TGTGCCAGCAGCGTCTCGGGAAGCCAGCCCCAGCATTTT. Its protein product is CASSVSGSQPQHF. The whole variable domain, filled in from reference TRBV7-9 and TRBJ1-5, reads DTGVSQNPRHKITKRGQNVTFRCDPISEHNRLYWYRQTLGQGPEFLTYFQNEAQLEKSRLLSDRFSAERPKGSFSTLEIQRTEQGDSAMYLCASSVSGSQPQHFGDGTRLSIL.

The V call is TRBV7-9, the J call TRBJ1-3; no definite D call. CDR1 SEHNR and CDR2 FQNEAQ come from the germline V gene (reference sequence). The CDR3 has 15 amino acids. The V and J ends lost 3 bases and 0 bases respectively, with 9 bases between them. In nucleotides, the CDR3 is TGTGCCAGCAGCTTCGGGGAGAGCTCTGGAAACACCATATATTTT. Protein: CASSFGESSGNTIYF.

The chain uses TRBV9 and TRBJ1-2, with 10 bases that match TRBD1. The germline gives CDR1 SGDLS, CDR2 YYNGEE. V lost 4 bases, J lost 5 bases, and 5 bases stayed unmatched. This CDR3 has 14 amino acids. CDR3 amino acids: CASSSEDRGYGYTF. Here the CDR3 DNA reads TGTGCCAGCAGCTCTGAGGACAGGGGGTATGGCTACACCTTC.

The V gene is TRBV11-2, the J gene TRBJ2-7, with TRBD1 matching 8 bases. Germline V lookup: CDR1 SGHAT, CDR2 FQNNGV. CDR3 size: 14 residues. V lost 1 base to trimming and J lost 4 bases; unmatched junction nucleotides: 3. Here the CDR3 DNA reads TGTGCCAGCAGCTTAGGACAGGGGATATACGAGCAGTACTTC. Translation gives CASSLGQGIYEQYF.

The rearrangement joins TRBV29-1 to TRBJ2-3, with a possible D match to TRBD1 (6 bases). The V end was cut by 7 bases, the J end by 3 bases, with 17 bases between. CDR3 length equals 14 residues. Germline CDR1 and CDR2: SQVTM and ANQGSEA. The CDR3 protein is CSAKLGAGTDTQYF. CDR3 sequence (DNA): TGCAGCGCCAAGTTGGGGGCTGGGACAGATACGCAGTATTTT.

The chain links TRBV19 to TRBJ2-1, with TRBD1 identical over 12 bases. Germline-derived CDR1 and CDR2 are LNHDA and SQIVND (reference sequence). V lost 6 bases, J lost 7 bases, and 7 bases stayed unmatched. This CDR3 is 15 amino acids long. The chain's CDR3 is CASSGRDRGRNEQFF. In DNA, the CDR3 is TGTGCCAGTAGCGGAAGGGACAGGGGGCGTAATGAGCAGTTCTTC. The whole variable domain, remainder taken from reference TRBV19 and TRBJ2-1, is DGGITQSPKYLFRKEGQNVTLSCEQNLNHDAMYWYRQDPGQGLRLIYYSQIVNDFQKGDIAEGYSVSREKKESFPLTVTSAQKNPTAFYLCASSGRDRGRNEQFFGPGTRLTVL.

The CDR3 sequence is CASSLVGTQHYEQYF. In DNA form, the CDR3 reads TGCGCCAGCAGCTTGGTCGGGACTCAGCACTACGAGCAGTACTTC. The chain joins TRBV5-1 to TRBJ2-7; TRBD2 might be the D (6 bases). Germline V gene data show CDR1 as SGHRS and CDR2 as YFSETQ. With 0 bases removed from V and 3 bases from J, the gap between germline ends came to 13 bases. This CDR3 spans 15 amino acids. Based on the CDR3 plus reference TRBV5-1 and TRBJ2-7, the full variable domain is KAGVTQTPRYLIKTRGQQVTLSCSPISGHRSVSWYQQTPGQGLQFLFEYFSETQRNKGNFPGRFSGRQFSNSRSEMNVSTLELGDSALYLCASSLVGTQHYEQYFGPGTRLTVT.

Notes on this clone: An end of the junction does not agree with germline; a read error may underlie this. The chain recombines TRBV11-2 with TRBJ1-3, with a tentative D call TRBD1 (5 bases). Germline V gene lookup returns CDR1 SGHAT and CDR2 FQNNGV. The CDR3 extends over 16 amino acids. This CDR3 is CASSIDRINLGNTIYF. CDR3 coding DNA: TGTGCCAGCAGCATAGACAGAATTAACCTTGGAAACACCATATATTTT.

The J gene is TRBJ1-1, the V gene TRBV15; TRBD1 is a possible D gene (5 bases). Trimming took off 5 bases at V and 1 base at J, with 11 bases between the two ends. CDR1 is LNHNV, CDR2 YYDKDF, per germline (reference sequence). CDR3 length: 14 amino acids. The CDR3 loop is CATSGPDRNTEAFF. CDR3 DNA sequence: TGTGCCACCAGCGGACCAGACAGGAACACTGAAGCTTTCTTT.

This chain uses TRBV29-1 with TRBJ1-5, with D maybe TRBD1 (6 bases). Germline CDR1 SQVTM, CDR2 ANQGSEA. V lost 8 bases and J lost 4, with 15 bases in between. The CDR3 has 13 amino acids. The CDR3 DNA reads TGCAGCCCAGGACCAGGGGTTAATCAGCCCCAGCATTTT. It specifies CSPGPGVNQPQHF. The full variable domain, rest sourced from reference TRBV29-1 and TRBJ1-5, is SAVISQKPSRDICQRGTSLTIQCQVDSQVTMMFWYRQQPGQSLTLIATANQGSEATYESGFVIDKFPISRPNLTFSTLTVSNMSPEDSSIYLCSPGPGVNQPQHFGDGTRLSIL.

The chain joins TRBV15 to TRBJ1-4; 7 nucleotides agree with TRBD1. V dropped 4 bases and J dropped 5; count of bases not matched to a gene: 7. Germline lookup yields CDR1 LNHNV and CDR2 YYDKDF (reference sequence). The CDR3 has 15 residues. This chain's CDR3 is CATSTGTAFNEKLFF. In DNA form, the CDR3 reads TGTGCCACCAGCACCGGGACAGCCTTCAATGAAAAACTGTTTTTT.

The V and J genes are TRBV28 and TRBJ1-5; 8 bases agree with TRBD1. The CDR3 sequence is 14 residues long. The V and J ends lost 5 bases and 3 bases, in that order; junction bases with no gene match: 3. Per the germline V gene, CDR1 is MDHEN and CDR2 is SYDVKM. CDR3 nucleotides: TGTGCCAGCAGTATGACAGGGGCCAATCAGCCCCAGCATTTT. It codes for CASSMTGANQPQHF.

This CDR3 reads CASSPWDRADKLFF. Written as DNA, the CDR3 is TGTGCCAGTAGCCCCTGGGACAGGGCAGACAAACTGTTTTTT. This chain uses TRBV19 with TRBJ1-4, with 9 nucleotides matching TRBD1. The trim removed 6 bases at V and 11 bases at J, leaving 10 bases unmatched. Germline lookup yields CDR1 LNHDA and CDR2 SQIVND (reference sequence). CDR3 length: 14 residues.

V usage is TRBV30 and J usage is TRBJ1-2; D unclear. The CDR3 covers 14 residues. The germline V gene has CDR1 GTSNPN and CDR2 SVGIG (reference sequence). V was pared by 0 bases and J by 4 bases, with 12 bases between. The CDR3 DNA reads TGTGCCTGGAGTGTCTACAGTCGTCCCTATGGCTACACCTTC. Protein sequence: CAWSVYSRPYGYTF.

The chain combines TRBV28 with TRBJ2-4, with D possibly TRBD2 on 6 matching bases. This CDR3 region has 15 residues. Per germline, CDR1 MDHEN and CDR2 SYDVKM. Trimming removed 5 bases from V and 6 bases from J, with 17 bases in between. For the CDR3, the DNA is TGTGCCAGCAGTCTCGGGACTGCTTTGGGAAACATTCAGTACTTC. Translation gives CASSLGTALGNIQYF.

This chain uses TRBV29-1 with TRBJ2-1; a possible D gene is TRBD1 (6 bases). Germline assignment: CDR1 SQVTM and CDR2 ANQGSEA. The CDR3 spans 13 residues. Trimming took 6 bases from V and 2 from J, leaving 11 bases between them. CDR3 sequence: CSVTGTTYNEQFF. CDR3 sequence (DNA): TGCAGCGTGACCGGGACAACCTACAATGAGCAGTTCTTC.